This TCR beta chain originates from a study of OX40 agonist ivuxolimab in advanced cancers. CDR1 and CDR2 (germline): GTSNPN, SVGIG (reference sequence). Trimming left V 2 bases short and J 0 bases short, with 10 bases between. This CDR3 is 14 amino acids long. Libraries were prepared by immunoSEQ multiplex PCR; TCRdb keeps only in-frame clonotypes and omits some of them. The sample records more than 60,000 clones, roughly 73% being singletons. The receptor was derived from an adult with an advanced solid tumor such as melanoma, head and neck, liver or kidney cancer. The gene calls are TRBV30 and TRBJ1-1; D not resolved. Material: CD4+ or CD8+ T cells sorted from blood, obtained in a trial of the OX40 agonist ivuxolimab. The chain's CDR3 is CAWSLWNMNTEAFF. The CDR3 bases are TGTGCCTGGAGTCTCTGGAACATGAACACTGAAGCTTTCTTT.